What follows are 15 T cell receptor beta chains derived from one specimen sequenced in a study of identical twins. TCRdb itself ran the 5' RACE reads through MiXCR, one entry per CDR3 protein. Among about 460,000 distinct CDR3 sequences listed, approximately 15% were seen once. These data were likewise used in another study, on yellow fever vaccine responses in identical twins.

Sequenced material: CD4+ T cells sorted from blood. The origin of the receptors is a woman aged 18-30 years in good health.

This clonotype was seen a few times. The chain has TRBV20-1 and TRBJ2-7; the D gene is possibly TRBD2 (6 bases). CDR1 is DFQATT, CDR2 SNEGSKA, per germline (reference sequence). This CDR3 comprises 15 residues. The V gene lost 5 bases and the J gene lost 0 bases, with 17 bases spanning the gap. The DNA of the CDR3 is TGCAGTGCTGAGATAGCGGAATACAGCTCCTACGAGCAGTACTTC. It yields the protein CSAEIAEYSSYEQYF.

In this sample, this clonotype turned up many times. The chain employs TRBV5-1 and TRBJ2-2; D remains ambiguous. Per germline, CDR1 SGHRS and CDR2 YFSETQ. This CDR3 contains 14 residues. V lost 5 bases to trimming and J lost 1 base, with 9 bases between them. The CDR3 DNA reads TGCGCCAGCAGAGGTTTCATGAACACCGGGGAGCTGTTTTTT. Translating gives CASRGFMNTGELFF.

This chain joins TRBV10-3 and TRBJ2-2; D unclear. The CDR3 spans 15 residues. In germline, CDR1 is ENHRY, CDR2 SYGVKD. V was pared by 2 bases and J by 0 bases, with 7 bases between. This chain's CDR3 is CAISEGRTNTGELFF. The DNA of the CDR3 is TGTGCCATCAGTGAGGGCAGAACGAACACCGGGGAGCTGTTTTTT.

This clonotype occurred a few times. This CDR3 reads CASRDAEAFF. CDR3 coding DNA: TGCGCCAGCAGGGACGCTGAAGCTTTCTTT. The V call is TRBV10-2, the J call TRBJ1-1; D is uncertain. Trimming took off 6 bases at V and 6 bases at J, with 5 bases between the two ends. CDR3 size: 10 residues. Germline assignment: CDR1 WSHSY and CDR2 SAAADI.

This clonotype has at least ten counts. The chain employs TRBV6-1 and TRBJ2-7; D is possibly TRBD1 or TRBD2 (5 bases each). The CDR3 is made up of 14 amino acids. Trimming pared 6 bases from V and 5 bases from J, leaving 17 bases between. The germline CDR1 and CDR2 sequences are MNHNS and SASEGT. For the CDR3, the DNA is TGTGCCAGCAGATCCCGGGACCGGGGCCACGAGCAGTACTTC. This codes for CASRSRDRGHEQYF.

This clonotype has just a few counts. The chain joins TRBV24-1 to TRBJ2-3, with D hard to call. Germline CDR1 and CDR2: KGHDR and SFDVKD. The CDR3 runs 14 residues. Trimming pared 1 base from V and 4 bases from J, leaving 8 bases between. CDR3 sequence reads: CATSDFRRPDTQYF. The DNA for the CDR3 is TGTGCCACCAGTGATTTCAGGCGTCCAGATACGCAGTATTTT.

Comment on this clonotype: The junction does not match germline at one end; this may be a read error. The CDR3 loop reads CASNVQGAGTDTQYF. The CDR3 nucleotides are TGTGCCAGCAACGTACAGGGGGCAGGAACAGATACGCAGTACTTT. The chain links TRBV6-1 to TRBJ2-3, with 9 bases fitting TRBD1. Germline loops: CDR1 MNHNS, CDR2 SASEGT. The CDR3 is made up of 15 amino acids.

Only a few counts were recorded for this clonotype. This rearrangement joins TRBV5-1 to TRBJ2-1; D is ambiguous. Trimming shortened V by 3 bases and J by 10 bases, and 14 bases separated the two germline ends. Germline CDR1 reads SGHRS; CDR2 reads YFSETQ. The CDR3 totals 13 residues. The CDR3 nucleotides are TGCGCCAGCAGCTCGAATGGGGTCCCGGAGCAGTTCTTC. It yields the protein CASSSNGVPEQFF.

This clonotype was detected only a few times. The gene calls are TRBV6-5 and TRBJ2-3, with TRBD1 matching 7 bases. The V and J ends lost 2 bases and 1 base, in that order; junction bases with no gene match: 3. Germline values: CDR1 MNHEY, CDR2 SVGAGI. The CDR3 covers 15 residues. The CDR3 here is CASSYLGTGTDTQYF. The CDR3 region has the DNA TGTGCCAGCAGTTACCTGGGGACAGGCACAGATACGCAGTATTTT.

This clonotype was counted only a few times. The rearrangement joins TRBV29-1 to TRBJ2-5; possible D gene TRBD2, 7 bases. This CDR3 is built from 14 residues. Between the trimmed V and J ends, which lost 6 bases and 5 bases, there was a span of 19 bases. Germline CDR1 and CDR2: SQVTM and ANQGSEA. CDR3 nucleotides: TGCAGCGTCGCTTACGCGGGGGCTGGGGAGACCCAGTACTTC. Its protein is CSVAYAGAGETQYF. Filled out from reference TRBV29-1 and TRBJ2-5, the complete variable domain reads SAVISQKPSRDICQRGTSLTIQCQVDSQVTMMFWYRQQPGQSLTLIATANQGSEATYESGFVIDKFPISRPNLTFSTLTVSNMSPEDSSIYLCSVAYAGAGETQYFGPGTRLLVL.

This clonotype was seen a handful of times. J is TRBJ2-5 and V is TRBV4-2, with 10 bases fitting TRBD2. The CDR3 runs to 15 residues. CDR1 LGHNA and CDR2 YNFKEQ come from the germline V gene. J gave up 5 bases and V 4 bases, and 7 bases lay outside the gene matches. CDR3 amino acids: CASSLSGGWGETQYF. CDR3 DNA: TGTGCCAGCAGCCTTAGCGGGGGGTGGGGGGAGACCCAGTACTTC.

V gene TRBV20-1 combines with J gene TRBJ2-7, with D unclear. Trimming pared 6 bases from V and 0 bases from J, leaving 9 bases between. Germline CDR1 is DFQATT and CDR2 is SNEGSKA (reference sequence). CDR3 length: 12 amino acids. The CDR3 is CSAIPASYEQYF. CDR3 DNA sequence: TGCAGTGCGATACCCGCCTCCTACGAGCAGTACTTC.

The chain couples TRBV7-9 to TRBJ1-5; D uncertain. V lost 1 base and J 5 bases, leaving 9 bases between the germline ends. The CDR3 loop spans 14 amino acids. The germline CDR1 and CDR2 sequences are SEHNR and FQNEAQ (reference sequence). CDR3 amino acids: CASSLGGIDQPQHF. CDR3 nucleotides: TGTGCCAGCAGCTTAGGAGGTATCGATCAGCCCCAGCATTTT.

The chain combines TRBV29-1 with TRBJ2-4; D might be TRBD2 (5 bases). Germline V lookup: CDR1 SQVTM, CDR2 ANQGSEA. Trimming stripped 2 bases from V and 0 bases from J, with 11 bases between. There are 15 residues in the CDR3. The DNA for the CDR3 is TGCAGCGTTGAAATTCGGACTGTAGCCAAAAACATTCAGTACTTC. It encodes CSVEIRTVAKNIQYF.

This clonotype has a handful of counts. This chain joins TRBV12-3 or TRBV12-4 and TRBJ2-2; the match to TRBD2 covers 10 bases. The CDR3 spans 17 residues. Trimming at V came to 4 bases and at J to 4 bases, leaving 9 bases not matched to a gene. The CDR3 protein is CASSSPSSGSTTGELFF. In DNA form, the CDR3 reads TGTGCCAGCAGTTCCCCCTCTAGCGGGAGTACCACCGGGGAGCTGTTTTTT.